This TCR beta chain comes out of a study of PD-L1 blockade in urothelial cancer. Study-level background: Males with bladder-origin urothelial cancer constituted about 85% of the 29 patients. Timepoints chosen for blood analysis were 3 weeks (second dose) and 6 weeks after treatment start. The median T cell count in blood samples was more than 140,000.

The assay was immunoSEQ multiplex PCR, and TCRdb's table has in-frame clones only and misses some. The repertoire includes some 40,000 clones, 84% of them detected once, and about 10% sits in the top ten. Time point meaning: peripheral blood 6 weeks after treatment start. Trimming left V 2 bases short and J 4 bases short, with 12 bases between. Germline CDR1 is SGHVS and CDR2 is FNYEAQ. This CDR3 contains 15 residues. The sequence was obtained from a man between 35 and 55 years old with urothelial cancer. V and J are TRBV7-6 and TRBJ2-1; possibly TRBD1 for D (7 bases). This sample comprised PBMCs, obtained around atezolizumab (anti-PD-L1) treatment. This CDR3 is CASSLSQGGYNEQFF. The CDR3 DNA reads as TGTGCCAGCAGCTTAAGTCAGGGGGGTTACAATGAGCAGTTCTTC.